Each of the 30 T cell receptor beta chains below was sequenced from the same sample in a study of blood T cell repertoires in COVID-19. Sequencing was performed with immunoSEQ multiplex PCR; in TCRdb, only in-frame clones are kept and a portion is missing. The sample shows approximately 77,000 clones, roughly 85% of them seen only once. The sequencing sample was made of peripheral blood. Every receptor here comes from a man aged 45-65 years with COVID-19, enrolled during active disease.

CDR3: CASSFSGSTPGELFF. The CDR3 DNA sequence: TGTGCCAGCAGCTTCTCGGGAAGTACCCCCGGGGAGCTGTTTTTT. V is TRBV7-2 and J is TRBJ2-2; D perhaps matches TRBD2 (5 bases). Germline loops: CDR1 SGHTA, CDR2 FQGNSA. This CDR3 has 15 amino acids. With 3 bases removed from V and 6 bases from J, the gap between germline ends came to 14 bases.

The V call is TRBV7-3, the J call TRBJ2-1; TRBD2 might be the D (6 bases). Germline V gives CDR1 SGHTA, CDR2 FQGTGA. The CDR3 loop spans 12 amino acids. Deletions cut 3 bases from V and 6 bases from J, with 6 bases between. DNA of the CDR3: TGTGCCAGCAGCTTTAGCGGCAATGAGCAGTTCTTC. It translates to CASSFSGNEQFF.

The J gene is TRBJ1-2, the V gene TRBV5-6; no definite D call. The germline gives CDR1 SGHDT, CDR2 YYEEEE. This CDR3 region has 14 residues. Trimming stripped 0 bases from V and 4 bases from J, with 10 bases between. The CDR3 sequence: CASSLGVIGYGYTF. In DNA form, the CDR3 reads TGTGCCAGCAGCTTGGGAGTAATCGGCTATGGCTACACCTTC.

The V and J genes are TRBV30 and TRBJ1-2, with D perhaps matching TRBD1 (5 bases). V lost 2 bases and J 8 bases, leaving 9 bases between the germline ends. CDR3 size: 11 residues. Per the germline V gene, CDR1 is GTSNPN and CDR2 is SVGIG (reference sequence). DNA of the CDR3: TGTGCCTGGAGTAACTCAGGGGGCTACACCTTC. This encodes CAWSNSGGYTF.

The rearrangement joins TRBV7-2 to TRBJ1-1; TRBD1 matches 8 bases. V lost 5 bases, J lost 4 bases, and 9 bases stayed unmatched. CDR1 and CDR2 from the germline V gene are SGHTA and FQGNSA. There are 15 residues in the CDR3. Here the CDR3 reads CASSTRTGRPTEAFF. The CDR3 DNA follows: TGTGCCAGCAGCACTCGGACAGGGAGGCCCACTGAAGCTTTCTTT.

The CDR3 spells CASSPTSGSSYEQYF. For the CDR3, the DNA is TGTGCCAGCAGCCCTACTAGCGGTAGCTCCTACGAGCAGTACTTC. The V and J genes are TRBV7-2 and TRBJ2-7, with 8 bases that match TRBD2. The ends lost 5 bases at V and 0 bases at J; junction bases unmatched: 6. This CDR3 is 15 amino acids long. In germline, CDR1 is SGHTA, CDR2 FQGNSA.

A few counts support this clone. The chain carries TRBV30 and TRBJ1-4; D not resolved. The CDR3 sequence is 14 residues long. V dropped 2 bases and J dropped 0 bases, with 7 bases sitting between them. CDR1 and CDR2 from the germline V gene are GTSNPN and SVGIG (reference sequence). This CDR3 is CAWSHAATNEKLFF. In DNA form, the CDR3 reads TGTGCCTGGAGTCATGCAGCAACTAATGAAAAACTGTTTTTT.

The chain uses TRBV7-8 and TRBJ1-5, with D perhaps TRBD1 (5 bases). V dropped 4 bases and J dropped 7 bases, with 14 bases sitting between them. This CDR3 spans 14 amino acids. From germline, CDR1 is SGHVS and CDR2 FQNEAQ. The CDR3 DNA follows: TGTGCCAGCAGCTCTCCGGGGGGAGGACAGCCCCAGCATTTT. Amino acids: CASSSPGGGQPQHF.

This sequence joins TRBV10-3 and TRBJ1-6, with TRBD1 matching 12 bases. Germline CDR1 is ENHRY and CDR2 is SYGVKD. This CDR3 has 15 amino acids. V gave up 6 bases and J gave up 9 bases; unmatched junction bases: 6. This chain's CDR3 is CAISQPGQGASPLHF. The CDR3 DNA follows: TGTGCCATCAGCCAACCGGGACAGGGGGCTTCACCCCTCCACTTT.

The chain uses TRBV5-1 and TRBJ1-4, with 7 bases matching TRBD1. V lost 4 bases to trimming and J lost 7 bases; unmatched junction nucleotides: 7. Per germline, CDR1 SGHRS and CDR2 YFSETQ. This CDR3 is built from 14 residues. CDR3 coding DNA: TGCGCCAGCAGCACAGACAGGGTCCGTGAAAAACTGTTTTTT. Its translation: CASSTDRVREKLFF.

The CDR3: CASSEGTGSQDTQYF. The CDR3, as DNA: TGTGCCAGCAGTGAAGGGACAGGGTCCCAAGATACGCAGTATTTT. The V call is TRBV2, the J call TRBJ2-3; 8 bases are shared with TRBD1. This CDR3 comprises 15 residues. J was trimmed by 5 bases and V by 1 base; bases with no gene match: 5. Per the germline V gene, CDR1 is SNHLY and CDR2 is FYNNEI.

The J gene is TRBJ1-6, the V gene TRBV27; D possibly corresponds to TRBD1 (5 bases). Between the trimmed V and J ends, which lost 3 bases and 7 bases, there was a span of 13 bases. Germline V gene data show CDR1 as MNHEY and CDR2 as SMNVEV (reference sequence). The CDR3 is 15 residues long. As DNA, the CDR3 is TGTGCCAGCAGTTTTCATCAGGGAATCAATTCACCCCTCCACTTT. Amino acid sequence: CASSFHQGINSPLHF.

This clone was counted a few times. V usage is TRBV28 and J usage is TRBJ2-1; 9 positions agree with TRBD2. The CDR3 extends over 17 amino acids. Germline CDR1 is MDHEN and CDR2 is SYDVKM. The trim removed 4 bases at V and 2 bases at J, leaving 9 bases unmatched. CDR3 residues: CASSSEKRGDPYNEQFF. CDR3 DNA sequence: TGTGCCAGCAGTTCAGAGAAGCGGGGGGACCCCTACAATGAGCAGTTCTTC.

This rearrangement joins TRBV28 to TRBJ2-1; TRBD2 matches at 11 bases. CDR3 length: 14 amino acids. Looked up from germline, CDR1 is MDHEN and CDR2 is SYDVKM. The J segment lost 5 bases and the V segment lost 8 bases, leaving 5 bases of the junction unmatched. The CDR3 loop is CASDRTSGHNEQFF. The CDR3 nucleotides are TGTGCCAGCGATCGGACTAGCGGGCACAATGAGCAGTTCTTC.

As DNA, the CDR3 is TGTGCCAGCAGTCTTTCGATTGACAGGGCTAGAAGGGGCGAGCAGTACTTC. Translating it yields CASSLSIDRARRGEQYF. The chain recombines TRBV6-6 with TRBJ2-7; 7 bases are a match to TRBD1. Germline assignment: CDR1 MNHNY and CDR2 SVGAGI (reference sequence). The CDR3 contains 17 residues. Unmatched junction bases numbered 19, after V lost 5 bases and J lost 6 bases.

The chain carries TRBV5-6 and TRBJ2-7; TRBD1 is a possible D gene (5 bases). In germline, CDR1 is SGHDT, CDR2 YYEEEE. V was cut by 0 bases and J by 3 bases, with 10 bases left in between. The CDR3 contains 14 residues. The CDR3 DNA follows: TGTGCCAGCAGCTTGGCAGGGCCCCTCTACGAGCAGTACTTC. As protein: CASSLAGPLYEQYF.

The CDR3 here is CASSLTGNTDTQYF. The CDR3 DNA reads as TGTGCCAGCAGCCTCACAGGGAACACAGATACGCAGTATTTT. This chain joins TRBV5-6 and TRBJ2-3; tentative D call: TRBD1 (6 bases). This CDR3 is built from 14 residues. Germline V CDR1 and CDR2: SGHDT, YYEEEE. V was shortened by 4 bases and J by 2 bases, with 11 bases between the two germline ends.

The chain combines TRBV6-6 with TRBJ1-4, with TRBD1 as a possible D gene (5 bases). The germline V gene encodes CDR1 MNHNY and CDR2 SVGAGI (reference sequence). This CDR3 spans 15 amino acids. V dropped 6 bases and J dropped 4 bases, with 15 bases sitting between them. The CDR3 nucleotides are TGTGCCAGCAGCCCCCGGGAGGGGTTTAATGAAAAACTGTTTTTT. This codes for CASSPREGFNEKLFF.

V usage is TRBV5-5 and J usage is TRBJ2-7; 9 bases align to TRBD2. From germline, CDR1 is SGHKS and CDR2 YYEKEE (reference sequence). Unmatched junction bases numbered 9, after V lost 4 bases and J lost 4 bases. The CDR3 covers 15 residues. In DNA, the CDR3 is TGTGCCAGCAGCGACCGGACTAGCGCAGCTTACGAGCAGTACTTC. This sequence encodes CASSDRTSAAYEQYF.

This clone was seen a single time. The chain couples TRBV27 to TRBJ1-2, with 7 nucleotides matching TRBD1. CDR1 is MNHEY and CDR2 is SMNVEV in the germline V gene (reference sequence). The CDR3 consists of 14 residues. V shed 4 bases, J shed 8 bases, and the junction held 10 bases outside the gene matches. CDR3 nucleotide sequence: TGTGCCAGCAGTTCGATCAGGGGGAGAGGCGGCTACACCTTC. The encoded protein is CASSSIRGRGGYTF.

CDR3 sequence: CASSFGSDMGEQYF. CDR3 sequence (DNA): TGCGCCAGCAGCTTTGGCAGTGACATGGGCGAGCAGTACTTC. The V gene is TRBV5-1, the J gene TRBJ2-7; D remains unclear. This CDR3 is 14 amino acids long. V shed 2 bases and J shed 6 bases, with 15 bases lying between them. From germline, CDR1 is SGHRS and CDR2 YFSETQ. The whole variable domain, filled in from reference TRBV5-1 and TRBJ2-7, reads KAGVTQTPRYLIKTRGQQVTLSCSPISGHRSVSWYQQTPGQGLQFLFEYFSETQRNKGNFPGRFSGRQFSNSRSEMNVSTLELGDSALYLCASSFGSDMGEQYFGPGTRLTVT.

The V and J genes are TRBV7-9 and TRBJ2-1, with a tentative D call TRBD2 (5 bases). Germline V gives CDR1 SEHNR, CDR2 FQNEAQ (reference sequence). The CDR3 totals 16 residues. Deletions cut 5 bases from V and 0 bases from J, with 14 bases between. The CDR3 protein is CASSPARGSSYNEQFF. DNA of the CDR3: TGTGCCAGCAGCCCCGCCCGAGGGAGCTCCTACAATGAGCAGTTCTTC. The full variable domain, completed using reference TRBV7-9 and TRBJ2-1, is DTGVSQNPRHKITKRGQNVTFRCDPISEHNRLYWYRQTLGQGPEFLTYFQNEAQLEKSRLLSDRFSAERPKGSFSTLEIQRTEQGDSAMYLCASSPARGSSYNEQFFGPGTRLTVL.

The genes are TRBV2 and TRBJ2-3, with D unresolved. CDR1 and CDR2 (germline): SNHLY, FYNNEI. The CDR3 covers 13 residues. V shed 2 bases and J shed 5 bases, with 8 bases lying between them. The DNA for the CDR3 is TGTGCCAGCAGTGAATACTCGGGAGATACGCAGTATTTT. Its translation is CASSEYSGDTQYF.

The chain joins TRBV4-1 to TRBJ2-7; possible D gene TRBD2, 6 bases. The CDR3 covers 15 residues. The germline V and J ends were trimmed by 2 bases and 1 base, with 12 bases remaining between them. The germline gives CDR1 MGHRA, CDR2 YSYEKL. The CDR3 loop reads CASSQPGTESYEQYF. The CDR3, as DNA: TGCGCCAGCAGCCAACCAGGGACTGAATCCTACGAGCAGTACTTC.

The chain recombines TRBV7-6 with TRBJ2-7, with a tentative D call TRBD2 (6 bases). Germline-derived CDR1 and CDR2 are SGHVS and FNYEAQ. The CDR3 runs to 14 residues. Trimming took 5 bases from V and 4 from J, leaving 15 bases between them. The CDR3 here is CASSRRLGPYEQYF. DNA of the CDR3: TGTGCCAGCAGCCGGCGACTAGGACCGTACGAGCAGTACTTC. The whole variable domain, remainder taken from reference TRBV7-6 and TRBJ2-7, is GAGVSQSPRYKVTKRGQDVALRCDPISGHVSLYWYRQALGQGPEFLTYFNYEAQQDKSGLPNDRFSAERPEGSISTLTIQRTEQRDSAMYRCASSRRLGPYEQYFGPGTRLTVT.

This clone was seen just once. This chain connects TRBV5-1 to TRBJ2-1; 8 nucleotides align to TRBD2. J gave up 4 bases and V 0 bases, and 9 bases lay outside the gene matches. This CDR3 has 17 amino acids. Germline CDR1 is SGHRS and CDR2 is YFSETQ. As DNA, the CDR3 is TGCGCCAGCAGCTTGGCGGCTAGCGGGTATGTTTACAATGAGCAGTTCTTC. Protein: CASSLAASGYVYNEQFF.

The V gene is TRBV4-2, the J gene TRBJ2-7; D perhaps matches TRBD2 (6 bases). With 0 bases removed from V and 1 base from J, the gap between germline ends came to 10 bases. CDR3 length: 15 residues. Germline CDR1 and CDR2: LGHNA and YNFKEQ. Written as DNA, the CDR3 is TGTGCCAGCAGCCAAGAATGGGGGGAGTCCTACGAGCAGTACTTC. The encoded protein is CASSQEWGESYEQYF.

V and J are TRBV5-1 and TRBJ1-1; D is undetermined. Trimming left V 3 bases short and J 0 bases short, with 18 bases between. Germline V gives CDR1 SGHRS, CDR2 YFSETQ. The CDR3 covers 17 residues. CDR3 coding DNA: TGCGCCAGCAGCTCCCTCGACCCGGGAGCAATGAACACTGAAGCTTTCTTT. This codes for CASSSLDPGAMNTEAFF.

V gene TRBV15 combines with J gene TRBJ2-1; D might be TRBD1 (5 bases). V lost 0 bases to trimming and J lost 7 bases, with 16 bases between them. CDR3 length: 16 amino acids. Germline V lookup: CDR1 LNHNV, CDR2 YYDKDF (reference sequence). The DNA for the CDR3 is TGTGCCACCAGCAGAGATCCTTATGGGGCAGGTAATGAGCAGTTCTTC. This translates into CATSRDPYGAGNEQFF.

CDR3 amino acids: CSARQTYEQYF. The CDR3 nucleotides are TGCAGTGCTAGACAGACCTACGAGCAGTACTTC. The chain employs TRBV20-1 and TRBJ2-7; unclear D gene. Per the germline V gene, CDR1 is DFQATT and CDR2 is SNEGSKA (reference sequence). V dropped 2 bases and J dropped 2 bases, with 4 bases sitting between them. The length of the CDR3 is 11 residues.